Following are 22 T cell receptor beta chains from one sample sequenced in a study of spatial heterogeneity in lung cancer. Study-level points and caveats: For expanded intratumoral alpha and beta TCRs, counts tracked tumor mutation counts.

Their antigen targets remain unknown. Time point reported: sample taken at primary tumor resection. TCRdb re-called the 5' RACE reads through MiXCR, storing one row per CDR3 protein. The table includes a few thousand distinct CDR3 sequences, 4.8% detected once. Here the sequenced sample was lung tumor tissue, taken at surgery. These receptors were obtained from a male donor with early-stage non-small cell lung cancer.

Relative to its sample, this clonotype is medium-sized. The library was built for alpha chains, so this beta chain is an off-target read and its size means little. The CDR3 region has the DNA TGTGCCAGCAGCACCGGACTAGTCTTCGGTGATACGCAGTATTTT. It specifies CASSTGLVFGDTQYF. The chain uses TRBV11-3 and TRBJ2-3, with TRBD2 matching over 7 bases. Trimming took 5 bases from V and 6 from J; bases not matched to a gene: 11. The length of the CDR3 is 15 residues. The V gene's germline CDR1 is SGHNT and CDR2 YENEEA.

This clonotype has a count of ten or more. Here the CDR3 omits its conserved ending phenylalanine or tryptophan, so a read error is the likely source. The library was built for alpha chains, so this beta chain is an off-target read and its size means little. The chain links TRBV5-1 to TRBJ2-3, with TRBD2 as a possible D gene (6 bases). Germline values: CDR1 SGHRS, CDR2 YFSETQ. V lost 4 bases to trimming and J lost 7 bases, with 16 bases between them. The CDR3 totals 14 residues. CDR3 loop: CASSGAGTDNTQYS. For the CDR3, the DNA is TGCGCCAGCAGCGGGGCGGGGACTGATAATACGCAGTATTCT.

Ten or more counts support this clonotype. This beta chain came through as a stray read in a library set up for alpha chains, and its size says little. The CDR3 DNA reads as TGTGCCAGCAGCCGGGAGTCAAATGAAAAACTGTTTTTT. Its translation is CASSRESNEKLFF. The rearrangement uses TRBV5-4 and TRBJ1-4; no firm D call. V lost 4 bases, J lost 5 bases, and 9 bases lay in between. The length of the CDR3 is 13 residues. The germline V gene encodes CDR1 SGHNT and CDR2 YYREEE (reference sequence).

At least ten counts were recorded for this clonotype. Because the library targeted alpha chains, this beta chain is an off-target read whose size means little. V and J are TRBV4-3 and TRBJ2-3; D gene uncertain. Germline V CDR1 and CDR2: LGHNA, YSLEER. The ends were cut back, 4 bases at V and 4 bases at J, with 9 bases in the middle. The CDR3 is 13 residues long. The CDR3 loop reads CASSPRGADTQYF. The DNA for the CDR3 is TGCGCCAGCAGCCCCAGAGGCGCAGATACGCAGTATTTT.

This clonotype was observed at least ten times. Being off target in a library aimed at alpha chains, this beta chain has a size of little meaning. The chain carries TRBV7-8 and TRBJ2-2; D remains ambiguous. The CDR3 spans 15 residues. The germline V gene encodes CDR1 SGHVS and CDR2 FQNEAQ. Trimming shortened V by 0 bases and J by 6 bases, and 11 bases separated the two germline ends. The CDR3 loop reads CASSLAETRSGELFF. The CDR3 DNA is TGTGCCAGCAGCTTAGCGGAGACCAGATCCGGGGAGCTGTTTTTT.

This clonotype was counted many times. This beta chain lies outside the target of a library built for alpha chains; its clone size means little. The genes are TRBV5-1 and TRBJ2-5; 11 nucleotides line up with TRBD2. Trimming at V came to 4 bases and at J to 2 bases, leaving 7 bases not matched to a gene. This CDR3 contains 16 residues. The germline V gene has CDR1 SGHRS and CDR2 YFSETQ. The CDR3 protein is CASSTGLAEEQETQYF. CDR3 bases: TGCGCCAGCAGCACGGGACTAGCGGAGGAACAAGAGACCCAGTACTTC. Looking up the rest from reference TRBV5-1 and TRBJ2-5 gives the full variable domain: KAGVTQTPRYLIKTRGQQVTLSCSPISGHRSVSWYQQTPGQGLQFLFEYFSETQRNKGNFPGRFSGRQFSNSRSEMNVSTLELGDSALYLCASSTGLAEEQETQYFGPGTRLLVL.

By share of the sample, this clonotype is medium-sized. Since it is a stray read in a library aimed at alpha chains, this beta chain has a size that is not meaningful. The chain carries TRBV4-1 and TRBJ1-4; TRBD1 aligns across 7 bases. The CDR3 has 15 residues. CDR1 is MGHRA, CDR2 YSYEKL, per germline. V lost 0 bases and J lost 10; bases outside the gene matches: 8. CDR3 protein: CASSQESRGVGKLFF. CDR3 in DNA: TGCGCCAGCAGCCAAGAATCCAGGGGGGTGGGAAAACTGTTTTTT.

This clonotype appeared many times. This beta chain appears as a stray read in a library generated for alpha chains; its size is not informative. The rearrangement joins TRBV20-1 to TRBJ2-7, with D uncertain. V lost 3 bases to trimming and J lost 0 bases, with 6 bases between them. From germline, CDR1 is DFQATT and CDR2 SNEGSKA (reference sequence). This CDR3 is 12 amino acids long. The CDR3: CSASGSSYEQYF. CDR3 DNA sequence: TGCAGTGCTAGCGGCAGCTCCTACGAGCAGTACTTC.

This clonotype is medium-sized. A library made for alpha chains picked up this beta chain off target, so its size means little. J is TRBJ1-2 and V is TRBV5-1; D perhaps matches TRBD1 (5 bases). Germline values: CDR1 SGHRS, CDR2 YFSETQ. V was clipped by 4 bases and J by 4 bases, with 17 bases between them. The length of the CDR3 is 15 residues. CDR3 sequence: CASSVTGELGYGYTF. The CDR3, as DNA: TGCGCCAGCAGCGTTACGGGGGAGTTAGGCTATGGCTACACCTTC.

By its share, this clonotype is medium-sized. This beta chain is a stray read from a library made for alpha chains; its abundance is not meaningful. The chain combines TRBV29-1 with TRBJ1-2; 9 bases map to TRBD1. Germline trimming cut 6 bases from V and 6 bases from J; bases unmatched to any gene: 5. The CDR3 totals 12 residues. CDR1 and CDR2 (germline): SQVTM, ANQGSEA. The CDR3 spells CSVTTGGDGYTF. The CDR3 region has the DNA TGCAGCGTCACTACAGGGGGCGATGGCTACACCTTC. The full variable domain, in which reference TRBV29-1 and TRBJ1-2 provide the parts outside the CDR3, is SAVISQKPSRDICQRGTSLTIQCQVDSQVTMMFWYRQQPGQSLTLIATANQGSEATYESGFVIDKFPISRPNLTFSTLTVSNMSPEDSSIYLCSVTTGGDGYTFGSGTRLTVV.

This clonotype was recorded at least ten times. A read error may account for a junction end that differs from germline. This beta chain turned up in a library designed for alpha chains; as an off-target read, its abundance says little. V is TRBV7-7 and J is TRBJ1-3; tentatively, D is TRBD1 (5 bases). Germline CDR1 and CDR2: SSHAT and FNYEAQ (reference sequence). This CDR3 region has 14 residues. The CDR3 nucleotides are TGTGCTAGCAGCGAAGCGGGGCCAGGAAACACCATATATTTT. This codes for CASSEAGPGNTIYF.

This clonotype has at least ten counts. Because the library targeted alpha chains, this beta chain is an off-target read whose size means little. The rearrangement joins TRBV5-1 to TRBJ2-7, with 9 positions matching TRBD1. V dropped 4 bases and J dropped 2; count of bases not matched to a gene: 4. CDR3 length: 14 residues. The germline V gene encodes CDR1 SGHRS and CDR2 YFSETQ. DNA for the CDR3: TGCGCCAGCAGCATACAGGGGGCCCCCTACGAGCAGTACTTC. It specifies CASSIQGAPYEQYF.

This clonotype was counted at least ten times. Little can be read into the size of this beta chain, an off-target read in a library designed for alpha chains. CDR3 coding DNA: TGTGCCAGCAGCTTAAACGGGGGAAGGGGCTACACCTTC. Protein sequence: CASSLNGGRGYTF. V gene TRBV11-2 combines with J gene TRBJ1-2; tentative D call: TRBD1 (5 bases). The V end lost 2 bases, the J end lost 8 bases, and 12 bases lay between the germline ends. The CDR3 extends over 13 amino acids. Germline-derived CDR1 and CDR2 are SGHAT and FQNNGV.

This clonotype was observed many times. The library was prepared for alpha chains; this beta chain is a stray read, so its frequency means little. The gene calls are TRBV7-9 and TRBJ1-5; 9 positions agree with TRBD1. From germline, CDR1 is SEHNR and CDR2 FQNEAQ (reference sequence). The V and J ends lost 2 bases and 1 base, in that order; junction bases with no gene match: 3. This CDR3 region has 16 residues. The CDR3 reads CASSLWTGVSNQPQHF. The CDR3 DNA sequence: TGTGCCAGCAGCTTATGGACAGGGGTGAGCAATCAGCCCCAGCATTTT.

In its sample, this clonotype ranks as medium-sized (0.01 to 0.1%). With the library built for alpha chains, this beta chain is off target and its frequency is not meaningful. The genes are TRBV18 and TRBJ2-5; either TRBD1 or TRBD2 may supply D (5 bases each). The CDR3 consists of 16 residues. Germline CDR1 KGHSH, CDR2 LQKENI. V shed 3 bases and J shed 1 base, with 15 bases lying between them. CDR3 residues: CASSPIIGTVQETQYF. CDR3 bases: TGTGCCAGCTCACCCATAATTGGGACGGTCCAAGAGACCCAGTACTTC. Looking up the rest from reference TRBV18 and TRBJ2-5 gives the full variable domain: NAGVMQNPRHLVRRRGQEARLRCSPMKGHSHVYWYRQLPEEGLKFMVYLQKENIIDESGMPKERFSAEFPKEGPSILRIQQVVRGDSAAYFCASSPIIGTVQETQYFGPGTRLLVL.

This clonotype is categorized as medium-sized. A library made for alpha chains picked up this beta chain off target, so its size means little. The V call is TRBV29-1, the J call TRBJ2-7; D possibly uses TRBD1 or TRBD2 (5 bases each). CDR1 and CDR2 (germline): SQVTM, ANQGSEA. CDR3 size: 13 residues. Trimming cost V 7 bases and J 4 bases, with 17 bases left between them. The CDR3 region has the DNA TGCAGCGCCAAACGGGACCAGGGATACGAGCAGTACTTC. Translated: CSAKRDQGYEQYF.

This clonotype was recorded a few times. This beta chain turned up in a library designed for alpha chains; as an off-target read, its abundance says little. The chain employs TRBV13 and TRBJ2-3; no reliable D call. V gave up 5 bases and J gave up 2 bases, with 2 bases separating them. CDR1 PRHDT and CDR2 FYEKMQ come from the germline V gene (reference sequence). There are 11 residues in the CDR3. CDR3 DNA sequence: TGTGCCAGCAGCATCACAGATACGCAGTATTTT. It codes for CASSITDTQYF.

This clonotype showed up many times. A library prepared for alpha chains yielded this beta chain as an off-target read; its size is of little meaning. This chain connects TRBV5-6 to TRBJ2-2; D ambiguous. The germline CDR1 and CDR2 sequences are SGHDT and YYEEEE. V dropped 4 bases and J dropped 7 bases, with 8 bases sitting between them. The CDR3 consists of 12 residues. The CDR3 region has the DNA TGTGCCAGCAGCCATACCCTCGGGGAGCTGTTTTTT. This sequence encodes CASSHTLGELFF.

This clonotype rates as medium-sized. As an off-target read in a library built for alpha chains, this beta chain has a frequency of little significance. The J gene is TRBJ1-1, the V gene TRBV18, with 8 nucleotides matching TRBD1. The CDR3 sequence is 14 residues long. In germline, CDR1 is KGHSH, CDR2 LQKENI. V lost 6 bases to trimming and J lost 6 bases; unmatched junction nucleotides: 9. DNA of the CDR3: TGTGCCAGCTCGACGGACAGGGTGAAGGCTGAAGCTTTCTTT. Protein product: CASSTDRVKAEAFF. Full variable domain (missing parts from reference TRBV18 and TRBJ1-1): NAGVMQNPRHLVRRRGQEARLRCSPMKGHSHVYWYRQLPEEGLKFMVYLQKENIIDESGMPKERFSAEFPKEGPSILRIQQVVRGDSAAYFCASSTDRVKAEAFFGQGTRLTVV.

This clonotype is labeled as medium-sized. This beta chain slipped into a library made for alpha chains as a stray read, so its size is not meaningful. The chain couples TRBV6-1 to TRBJ1-2; D not resolved. Germline CDR1 and CDR2: MNHNS and SASEGT. The length of the CDR3 is 16 residues. V lost 4 bases to trimming and J lost 0 bases, with 15 bases between them. CDR3 in DNA: TGTGCCAGCAGTGTGATTACGACACGAACTAACTATGGCTACACCTTC. Translating gives CASSVITTRTNYGYTF.

This clonotype is categorized as medium-sized. Since it is a stray read in a library aimed at alpha chains, this beta chain has a size that is not meaningful. The CDR3, as DNA: TGTGCCAGCAGCATGAGTGAGCAAGAGACCCAGTACTTC. As protein: CASSMSEQETQYF. The chain joins TRBV5-4 to TRBJ2-5; no reliable D call. Germline values: CDR1 SGHNT, CDR2 YYREEE (reference sequence). The length of the CDR3 is 13 residues. V was cut by 4 bases and J by 2 bases, with 9 bases left in between.

This clonotype was counted at least ten times. The library was designed around alpha chains, so this beta chain is a stray read whose abundance carries little weight. This rearrangement joins TRBV3-1 to TRBJ2-5; 7 bases are a match to TRBD1. The germline V gene encodes CDR1 LGHDT and CDR2 YNNKEL (reference sequence). This CDR3 region has 15 residues. The trim removed 3 bases at V and 4 bases at J, leaving 8 bases unmatched. The CDR3 bases are TGTGCCAGCAGCCACCCTAAGGGGGCCGGAGAGACCCAGTACTTC. It encodes CASSHPKGAGETQYF.